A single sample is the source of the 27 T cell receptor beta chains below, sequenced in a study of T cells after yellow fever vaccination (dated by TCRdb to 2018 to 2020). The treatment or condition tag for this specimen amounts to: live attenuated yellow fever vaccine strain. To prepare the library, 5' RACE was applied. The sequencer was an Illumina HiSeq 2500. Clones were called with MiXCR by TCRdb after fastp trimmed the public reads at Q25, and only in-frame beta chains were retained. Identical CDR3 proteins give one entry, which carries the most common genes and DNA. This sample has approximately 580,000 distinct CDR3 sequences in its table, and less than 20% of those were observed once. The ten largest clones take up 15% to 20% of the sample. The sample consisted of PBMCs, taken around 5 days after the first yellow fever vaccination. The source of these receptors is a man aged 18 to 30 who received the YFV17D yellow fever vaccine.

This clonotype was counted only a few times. The CDR3 protein is CAIRDPGRRTAEAFF. In DNA form, the CDR3 reads TGTGCCATCAGGGACCCGGGCCGACGAACCGCTGAAGCTTTCTTT. The J gene is TRBJ1-1, the V gene TRBV10-3; D uncertain. CDR3 length: 15 residues. Germline V CDR1 and CDR2: ENHRY, SYGVKD. Trimming removed 6 bases from V and 6 bases from J, with 20 bases in between.

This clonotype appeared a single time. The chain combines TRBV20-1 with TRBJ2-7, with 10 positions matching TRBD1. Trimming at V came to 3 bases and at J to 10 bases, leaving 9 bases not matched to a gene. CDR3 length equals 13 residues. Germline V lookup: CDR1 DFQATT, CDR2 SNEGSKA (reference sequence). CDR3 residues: CSASSLTGGGQYF. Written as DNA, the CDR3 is TGCAGTGCTAGTTCGCTGACAGGGGGCGGACAGTACTTC.

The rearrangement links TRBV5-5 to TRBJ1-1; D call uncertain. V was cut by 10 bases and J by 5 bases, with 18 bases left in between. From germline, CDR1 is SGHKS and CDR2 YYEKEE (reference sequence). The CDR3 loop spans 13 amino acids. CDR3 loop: CASCLGRETEAFF. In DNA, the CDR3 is TGTGCCTCCTGTTTGGGGAGGGAAACTGAAGCTTTCTTT.

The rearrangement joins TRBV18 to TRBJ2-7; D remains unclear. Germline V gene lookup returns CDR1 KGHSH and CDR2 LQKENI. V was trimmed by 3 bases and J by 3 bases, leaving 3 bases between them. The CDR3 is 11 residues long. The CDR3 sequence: CASSPNYEQYF. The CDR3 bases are TGTGCCAGCTCACCTAACTACGAGCAGTACTTC. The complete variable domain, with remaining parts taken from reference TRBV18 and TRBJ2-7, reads NAGVMQNPRHLVRRRGQEARLRCSPMKGHSHVYWYRQLPEEGLKFMVYLQKENIIDESGMPKERFSAEFPKEGPSILRIQQVVRGDSAAYFCASSPNYEQYFGPGTRLTVT.

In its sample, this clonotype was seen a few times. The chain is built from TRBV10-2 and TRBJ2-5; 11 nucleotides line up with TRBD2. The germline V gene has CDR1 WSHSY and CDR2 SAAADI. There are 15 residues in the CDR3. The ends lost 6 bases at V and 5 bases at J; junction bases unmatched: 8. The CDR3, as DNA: TGCGCCAGCAGAGTATTAGCGGGGGGGCTGGAGACCCAGTACTTC. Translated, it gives CASRVLAGGLETQYF.

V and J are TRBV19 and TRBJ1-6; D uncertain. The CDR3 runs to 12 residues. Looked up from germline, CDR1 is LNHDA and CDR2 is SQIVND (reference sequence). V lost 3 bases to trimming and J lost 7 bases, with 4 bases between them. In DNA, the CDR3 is TGTGCCAGTAGTATGGGCAATTCACCCCTCCACTTT. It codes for CASSMGNSPLHF.

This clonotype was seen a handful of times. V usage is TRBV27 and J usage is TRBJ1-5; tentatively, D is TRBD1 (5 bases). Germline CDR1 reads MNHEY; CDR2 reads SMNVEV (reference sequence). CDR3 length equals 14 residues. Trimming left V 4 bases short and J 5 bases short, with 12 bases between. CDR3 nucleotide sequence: TGTGCCAGCAGTTGGAGGGGCGGAGATCAGCCCCAGCATTTT. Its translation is CASSWRGGDQPQHF.

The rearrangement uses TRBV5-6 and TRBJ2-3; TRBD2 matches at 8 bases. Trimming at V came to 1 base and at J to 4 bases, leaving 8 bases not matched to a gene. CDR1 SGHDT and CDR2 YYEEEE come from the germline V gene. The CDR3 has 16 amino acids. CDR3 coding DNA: TGTGCCAGCAGCTTGTACCAGCGGGGGAGGTCAGATACGCAGTATTTT. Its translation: CASSLYQRGRSDTQYF.

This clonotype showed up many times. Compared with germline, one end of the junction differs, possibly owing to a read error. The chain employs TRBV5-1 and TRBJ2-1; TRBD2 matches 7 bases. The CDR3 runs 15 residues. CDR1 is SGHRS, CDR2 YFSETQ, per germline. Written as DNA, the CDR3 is TGTGCCAGCAGTGGGGGACTAAGCTCCTACAATGAGCAGTTCTTC. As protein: CASSGGLSSYNEQFF.

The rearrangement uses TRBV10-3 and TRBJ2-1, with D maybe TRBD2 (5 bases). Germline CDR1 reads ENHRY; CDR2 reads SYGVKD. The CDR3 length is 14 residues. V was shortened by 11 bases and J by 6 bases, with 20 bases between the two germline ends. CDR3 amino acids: CALGGPPKGNEQFF. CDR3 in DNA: TGTGCCTTAGGAGGACCTCCCAAGGGCAATGAGCAGTTCTTC.

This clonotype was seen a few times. CDR3 sequence: CASSLLNSRADTQYF. Here the CDR3 DNA reads TGCGCCAGCAGCTTGCTGAACTCGAGGGCAGATACGCAGTATTTT. This sequence joins TRBV5-1 and TRBJ2-3; D perhaps matches TRBD2 (5 bases). The V and J ends lost 1 base and 4 bases respectively, with 13 bases between them. The germline V gene has CDR1 SGHRS and CDR2 YFSETQ. There are 15 residues in the CDR3.

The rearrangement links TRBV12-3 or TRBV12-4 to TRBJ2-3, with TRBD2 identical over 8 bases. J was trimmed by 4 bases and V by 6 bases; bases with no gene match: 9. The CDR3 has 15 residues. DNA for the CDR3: TGTGCCAGCAGCCTGGGACTAGAATCCGCAGATACGCAGTATTTT. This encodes CASSLGLESADTQYF.

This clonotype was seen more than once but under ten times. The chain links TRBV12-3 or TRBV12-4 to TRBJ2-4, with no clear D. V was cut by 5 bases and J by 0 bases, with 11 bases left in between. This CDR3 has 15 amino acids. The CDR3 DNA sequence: TGTGCCAGCAGTCTTCTGGGGTTAGCCAAAAACATTCAGTACTTC. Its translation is CASSLLGLAKNIQYF.

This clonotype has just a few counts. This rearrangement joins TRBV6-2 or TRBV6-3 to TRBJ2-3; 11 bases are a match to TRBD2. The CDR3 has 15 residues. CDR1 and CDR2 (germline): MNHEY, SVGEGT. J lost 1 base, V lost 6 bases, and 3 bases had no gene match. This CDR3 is CASRTLAGGTDTQYF. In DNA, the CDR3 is TGTGCCAGCAGGACACTAGCGGGGGGCACAGATACGCAGTATTTT.

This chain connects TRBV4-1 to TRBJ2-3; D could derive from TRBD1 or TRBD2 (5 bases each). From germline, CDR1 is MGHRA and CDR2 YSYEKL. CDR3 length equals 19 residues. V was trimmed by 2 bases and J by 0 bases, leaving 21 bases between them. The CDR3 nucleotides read TGCGCCAGCAGCCAACGGGCCCGATCAGGGAGCCCCAGCACAGATACGCAGTATTTT. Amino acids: CASSQRARSGSPSTDTQYF.

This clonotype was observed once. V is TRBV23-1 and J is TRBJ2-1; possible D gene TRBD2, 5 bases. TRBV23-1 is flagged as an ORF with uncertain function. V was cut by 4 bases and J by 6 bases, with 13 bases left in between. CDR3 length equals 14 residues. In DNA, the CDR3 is TGCGCCAGCAGTCCACGCCCGGCGGGCAATGAGCAGTTCTTC. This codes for CASSPRPAGNEQFF.

CDR3 protein: CASRGWGAGNTIYF. DNA for the CDR3: TGTGCCAGCAGGGGTTGGGGTGCTGGAAACACCATATATTTT. The rearrangement uses TRBV2 and TRBJ1-3; D unresolved. V lost 6 bases, J lost 2 bases, and 11 bases lay in between. CDR1 and CDR2 from the germline V gene are SNHLY and FYNNEI. The CDR3 contains 14 residues.

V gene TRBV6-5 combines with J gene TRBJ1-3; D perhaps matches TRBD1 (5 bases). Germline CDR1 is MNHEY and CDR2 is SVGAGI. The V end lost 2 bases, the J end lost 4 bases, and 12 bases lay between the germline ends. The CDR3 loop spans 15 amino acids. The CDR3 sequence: CASSYVGVSGNTIYF. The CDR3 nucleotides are TGTGCCAGCAGTTACGTGGGGGTATCAGGAAACACCATATATTTT.

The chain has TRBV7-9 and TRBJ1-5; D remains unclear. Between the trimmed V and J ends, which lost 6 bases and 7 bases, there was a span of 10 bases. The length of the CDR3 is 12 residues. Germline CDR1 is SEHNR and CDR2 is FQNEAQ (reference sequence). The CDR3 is CASSYMEQPQHF. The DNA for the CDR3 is TGTGCCAGCAGTTACATGGAACAGCCCCAGCATTTT.

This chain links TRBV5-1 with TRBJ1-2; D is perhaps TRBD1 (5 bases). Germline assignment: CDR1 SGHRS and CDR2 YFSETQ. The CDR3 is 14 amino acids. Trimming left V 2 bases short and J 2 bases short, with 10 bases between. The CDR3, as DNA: TGCGCCAGCAGCTTCACAGGAACCAACTATGGCTACACCTTC. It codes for CASSFTGTNYGYTF.

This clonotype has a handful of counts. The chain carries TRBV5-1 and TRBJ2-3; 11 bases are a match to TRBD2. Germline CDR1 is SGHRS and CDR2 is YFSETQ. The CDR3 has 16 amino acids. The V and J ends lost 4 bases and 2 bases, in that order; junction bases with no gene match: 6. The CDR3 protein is CASSPPTSGATDTQYF. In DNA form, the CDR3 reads TGCGCCAGCAGCCCCCCGACTAGCGGGGCCACAGATACGCAGTATTTT.

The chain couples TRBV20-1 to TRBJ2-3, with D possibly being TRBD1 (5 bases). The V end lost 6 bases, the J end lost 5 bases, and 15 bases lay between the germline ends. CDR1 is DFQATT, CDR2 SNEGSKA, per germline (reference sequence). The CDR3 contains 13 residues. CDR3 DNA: TGCAGTGCGAAGGACGGAAGGGGAGATACGCAGTATTTT. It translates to CSAKDGRGDTQYF.

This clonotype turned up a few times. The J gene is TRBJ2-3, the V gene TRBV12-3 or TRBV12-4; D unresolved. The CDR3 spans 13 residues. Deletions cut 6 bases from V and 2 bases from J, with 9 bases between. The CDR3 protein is CASSPLNTDTQYF. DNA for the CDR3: TGTGCCAGCAGCCCCTTGAACACAGATACGCAGTATTTT.

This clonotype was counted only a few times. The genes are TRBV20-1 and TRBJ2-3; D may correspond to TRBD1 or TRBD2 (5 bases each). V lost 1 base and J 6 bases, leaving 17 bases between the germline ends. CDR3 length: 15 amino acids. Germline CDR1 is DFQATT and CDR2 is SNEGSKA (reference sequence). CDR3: CSARVGERSGDTQYF. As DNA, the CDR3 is TGCAGTGCTAGAGTGGGGGAGCGGTCCGGGGATACGCAGTATTTT.

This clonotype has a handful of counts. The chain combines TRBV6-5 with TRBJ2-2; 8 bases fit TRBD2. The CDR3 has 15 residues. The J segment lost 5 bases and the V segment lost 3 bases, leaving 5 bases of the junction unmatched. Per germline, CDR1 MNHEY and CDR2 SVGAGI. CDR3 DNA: TGTGCCAGCAGTTATAGACTAGCGAGGACCGGGGAGCTGTTTTTT. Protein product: CASSYRLARTGELFF.

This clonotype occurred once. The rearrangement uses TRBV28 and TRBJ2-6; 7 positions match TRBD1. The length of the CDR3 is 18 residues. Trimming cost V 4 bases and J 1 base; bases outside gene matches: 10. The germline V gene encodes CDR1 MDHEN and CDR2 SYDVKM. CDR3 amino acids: CASSSPRTGLSGANVLTF. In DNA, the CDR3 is TGTGCCAGCAGTTCCCCCCGGACAGGCCTATCTGGGGCCAACGTCCTGACTTTC.

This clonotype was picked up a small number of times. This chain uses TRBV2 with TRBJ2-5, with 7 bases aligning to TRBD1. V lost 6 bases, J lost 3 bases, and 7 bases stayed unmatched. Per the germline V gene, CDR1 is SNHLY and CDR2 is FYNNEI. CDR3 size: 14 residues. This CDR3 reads CASSPRDSKETQYF. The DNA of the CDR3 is TGTGCCAGCAGCCCCCGGGACAGTAAAGAGACCCAGTACTTC. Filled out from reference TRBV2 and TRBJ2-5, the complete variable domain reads EPEVTQTPSHQVTQMGQEVILRCVPISNHLYFYWYRQILGQKVEFLVSFYNNEISEKSEIFDDQFSVERPDGSNFTLKIRSTKLEDSAMYFCASSPRDSKETQYFGPGTRLLVL.